The 23 T cell receptor beta chains given below trace back to one sample, sequenced in a study of T cells expressing NK-cell markers (dated by TCRdb to the early 2020s). Receptors were amplified or captured by 5' RACE. The run used an Illumina HiSeq 2000. TCRdb reprocessed the raw reads; every CDR3 protein sequence is a single record, and DNA is not supplied. This sample's listing comprises about 32,000 distinct CDR3 sequences. The ten biggest clones cover over 45% of the sample. Sequenced: blood T cells: a sorted CD56 or NKG2C T cell subset, CD4+ or CD8+ T cells, or bulk PBMC T cells (not recorded which). The source is a woman between 18 and 69 years old in good health.

CDR3 loop: CASSSPLNPRSYNEQFF. The V gene is TRBV11-2, the J gene TRBJ2-1; the D call of TRBD1 rests on TCRdb alone, since no DNA is present to check it. The CDR3 covers 17 residues. Germline CDR1 reads SGHAT; CDR2 reads FQNNGV.

The V call is TRBV7-9, the J call TRBJ2-7; TCRdb's D call of TRBD1 is untestable without DNA. From germline, CDR1 is SEHNR and CDR2 FQNEAQ (reference sequence). The CDR3 covers 16 residues. The CDR3 loop is CASSFSDSDPSYEQYF.

The chain has TRBV9 and TRBJ1-2; TCRdb lists TRBD1, though no DNA is available to test this call. The CDR3 has 14 amino acids. CDR1 is SGDLS and CDR2 is YYNGEE in the germline V gene. The chain's CDR3 is CASSGQGSNYGYTF.

V usage is TRBV4-1 and J usage is TRBJ2-2. The CDR3 runs to 15 residues. CDR1 and CDR2 from the germline V gene are MGHRA and YSYEKL. CDR3 loop: CASSPTETNTGELFF.

This chain connects TRBV27 to TRBJ1-5; TCRdb proposes TRBD1, but this gene call is untestable without DNA. The length of the CDR3 is 16 residues. Germline CDR1 MNHEY, CDR2 SMNVEV (reference sequence). The CDR3 loop is CASSLSSGLGNQPQHF.

The chain has TRBV7-8 and TRBJ2-2; the D call from TCRdb, TRBD1, cannot be confirmed without DNA. The CDR3 is 17 amino acids. Germline values: CDR1 SGHVS, CDR2 FQNEAQ. The CDR3 protein is CASSLGAPGGSTGELFF.

CDR3 protein: CASSDAGLIYGYTF. The rearrangement joins TRBV25-1 to TRBJ1-2. The CDR3 sequence is 14 residues long. From germline, CDR1 is MGHDK and CDR2 SYGVNS.

V usage is TRBV20-1 and J usage is TRBJ2-1; the D call of TRBD2 rests on TCRdb alone, since no DNA is present to check it. The CDR3 loop spans 17 amino acids. Germline CDR1 reads DFQATT; CDR2 reads SNEGSKA (reference sequence). The CDR3 here is CSARASLAGAPYNEQFF.

The genes are TRBV6-5 and TRBJ1-4. The germline gives CDR1 MNHEY, CDR2 SVGAGI. The CDR3 length is 16 residues. The CDR3 sequence: CASSYGIAGTNEKLFF.

The rearrangement uses TRBV6-5 and TRBJ1-5. The CDR3 is 18 amino acids. Germline CDR1 and CDR2: MNHEY and SVGAGI. The CDR3 reads CASSYNLATEYSNQPQHF.

The chain uses TRBV4-1 and TRBJ2-2; the TRBD1 assignment by TCRdb is unverifiable without DNA. CDR1 and CDR2 from the germline V gene are MGHRA and YSYEKL. This CDR3 contains 15 residues. The CDR3 sequence is CASSRGQGNTGELFF.

The chain has TRBV11-1 and TRBJ1-1; without DNA, the TCRdb call of TRBD1 cannot be checked. The CDR3 has 18 residues. CDR1 is SGHAT and CDR2 is FQDESV in the germline V gene (reference sequence). This CDR3 is CASSLDQWDRGPNTEAFF.

The chain recombines TRBV7-9 with TRBJ2-7; TCRdb's D gene call, TRBD2, goes unchecked for lack of DNA. This CDR3 is built from 16 residues. The germline V gene has CDR1 SEHNR and CDR2 FQNEAQ (reference sequence). CDR3 sequence: CASSLVPRDRSYEQYF.

The chain joins TRBV4-1 to TRBJ1-1; TCRdb indicates TRBD1, and absent DNA this call remains unverified. The CDR3 contains 14 residues. The germline V gene encodes CDR1 MGHRA and CDR2 YSYEKL. This CDR3 is CASSRGTGDTEAFF.

The chain has TRBV20-1 and TRBJ2-1; TCRdb names TRBD2, which stays unverified in the absence of DNA. CDR1 DFQATT and CDR2 SNEGSKA come from the germline V gene (reference sequence). The CDR3 loop spans 14 amino acids. CDR3: CSAKGTSGKDEQFF.

This chain links TRBV13 with TRBJ1-6. This CDR3 contains 13 residues. The germline CDR1 and CDR2 sequences are PRHDT and FYEKMQ (reference sequence). CDR3 region: CASSLANNSPLHF.

This chain's CDR3 is CASSASGPTGELFF. The chain employs TRBV9 and TRBJ2-2; TCRdb proposes TRBD2, but this gene call is untestable without DNA. The length of the CDR3 is 14 residues. CDR1 and CDR2 (germline): SGDLS, YYNGEE.

This chain joins TRBV28 and TRBJ2-2; the TCRdb D gene call, TRBD2, has no DNA to confirm it. CDR1 MDHEN and CDR2 SYDVKM come from the germline V gene. The CDR3 has 19 residues. The CDR3 reads CASSLTLTGGRARSGELFF.

V and J are TRBV6-1 and TRBJ2-1; there is no DNA to check the TCRdb D call of TRBD2. CDR3 size: 17 residues. CDR1 and CDR2 from the germline V gene are MNHNS and SASEGT. CDR3 loop: CASSEVRGRAVFNEQFF.

The CDR3 loop reads CASSSGYKNTEAFF. The J gene is TRBJ1-1, the V gene TRBV5-6. CDR3 length equals 14 residues. The germline V gene has CDR1 SGHDT and CDR2 YYEEEE.

The chain carries TRBV19 and TRBJ2-1. This CDR3 contains 12 residues. The V gene's germline CDR1 is LNHDA and CDR2 SQIVND (reference sequence). The CDR3 reads CASRNGYNEQFF.

This chain links TRBV10-3 with TRBJ2-6; TCRdb selects TRBD2, and the lack of DNA leaves this call unchecked. This CDR3 has 18 amino acids. From germline, CDR1 is ENHRY and CDR2 SYGVKD. The CDR3 here is CATSGTSGGTSGANVLTF.

The V call is TRBV7-8, the J call TRBJ2-1; TCRdb reports TRBD1, a call that lacks DNA to check it against. CDR1 is SGHVS and CDR2 is FQNEAQ in the germline V gene. The CDR3 has 15 amino acids. CDR3 sequence reads: CASSRDRGYYNEQFF. Full variable domain (outside the CDR3, taken from reference TRBV7-8 and TRBJ2-1): GAGVSQSPRYKVAKRGQDVALRCDPISGHVSLFWYQQALGQGPEFLTYFQNEAQLDKSGLPSDRFFAERPEGSVSTLKIQRTQQEDSAVYLCASSRDRGYYNEQFFGPGTRLTVL.